The T cell receptor (beta chain) under discussion was sequenced for a study of neoadjuvant anti-PD-1 for oral cavity cancer. Study details: Around day 43, patients without progression received a fourth nivolumab dose before surgery.

TCRdb's table, derived via immunoSEQ multiplex PCR, lists solely in-frame clones and lacks some. The table has more than 6,000 clones, 40% to 55% seen once. The CDR3 covers 18 residues. With 0 bases removed from V and 0 bases from J, the gap between germline ends came to 15 bases. Germline values: CDR1 SGHTA, CDR2 FQGNSA. Cohort: HPV-negative, locally advanced oral cavity squamous cell carcinoma patients. This clonotype was sampled from a person aged 40 to 85 with oral cavity squamous cell carcinoma. The rearrangement uses TRBV7-2 and TRBJ2-4, with D perhaps matching TRBD1 (6 bases). This specimen consisted of tumor tissue, obtained before nivolumab (anti-PD-1) treatment. The CDR3 sequence: CASSLAYGQPLAKNIQYF. The DNA of the CDR3 is TGTGCCAGCAGCTTAGCATACGGACAGCCGTTAGCCAAAAACATTCAGTACTTC.